The next 20 T cell receptor beta chains were all read from a single sample in a study of cytomegalovirus exposure and HLA in healthy donors. With 60 Vbeta and 13 Jbeta primers, the PCR was carried out. Profiled with immunoSEQ multiplex PCR; TCRdb holds only in-frame clones, not every one. In the table there are 170,000 or so clones, around 84% of which are singletons. Sequencing input: PBMCs. The receptors originated from a man between 18 and 35 years old in good health and CMV-seronegative.

This chain connects TRBV19 to TRBJ1-5; a possible D gene is TRBD1 (6 bases). Germline V gene sequence: CDR1 LNHDA, CDR2 SQIVND (reference sequence). The CDR3 spans 17 residues. V lost 7 bases, J lost 0 bases, and 19 bases lay in between. This CDR3 is CASTASGRGYSNQPQHF. As DNA, the CDR3 is TGTGCCAGTACCGCCTCCGGCAGGGGATATAGCAATCAGCCCCAGCATTTT.

The V and J genes are TRBV4-1 and TRBJ2-3; D remains ambiguous. The CDR3 has 17 amino acids. Trimming removed 4 bases at V and 2 bases at J, with 19 bases between. Germline assignment: CDR1 MGHRA and CDR2 YSYEKL. CDR3 in DNA: TGCGCCAGCAGCCGTTCGGCTGGGCCCCGAAACACAGATACGCAGTATTTT. This gives the protein CASSRSAGPRNTDTQYF.

The chain links TRBV5-3 to TRBJ1-2, with D maybe TRBD1 (5 bases). TRBV5-3 belongs to the ORF category, with a function that is uncertain. The CDR3 spans 15 residues. The V and J ends lost 4 bases and 8 bases respectively, with 21 bases between them. Written as DNA, the CDR3 is TGTGCCAGAAGCCCTGGGGACTCGTCGTGGGGCGGCTACACCTTC. Protein: CARSPGDSSWGGYTF.

The rearrangement uses TRBV29-1 and TRBJ2-5, with 12 positions matching TRBD2. The CDR3 length is 18 residues. V dropped 6 bases and J dropped 5; count of bases not matched to a gene: 19. CDR1 and CDR2 from the germline V gene are SQVTM and ANQGSEA. In DNA form, the CDR3 reads TGCAGCGTAGCTGGACTAGCGGGAAGTTCCGGGTGGAGGGAGACCCAGTACTTC. Encoded protein: CSVAGLAGSSGWRETQYF.

The chain carries TRBV5-1 and TRBJ1-4; TRBD1 matches 8 bases. Unmatched junction bases numbered 17, after V lost 4 bases and J lost 12 bases. CDR1 and CDR2 (germline): SGHRS, YFSETQ. The CDR3 runs to 16 residues. Here the CDR3 reads CASSLHPGTGVSQLFF. The DNA of the CDR3 is TGCGCCAGCAGCCTTCACCCCGGGACAGGAGTCTCGCAACTGTTTTTT. Full variable domain (remainder filled in from reference TRBV5-1 and TRBJ1-4): KAGVTQTPRYLIKTRGQQVTLSCSPISGHRSVSWYQQTPGQGLQFLFEYFSETQRNKGNFPGRFSGRQFSNSRSEMNVSTLELGDSALYLCASSLHPGTGVSQLFFGSGTQLSVL.

The genes are TRBV5-1 and TRBJ1-1, with 9 bases lining up with TRBD1. Germline-derived CDR1 and CDR2 are SGHRS and YFSETQ. There are 18 residues in the CDR3. The V gene end was trimmed by 0 bases and the J gene end by 1 base; junction bases not matched to a gene: 10. CDR3 amino acids: CASSLGGGTGMANTEAFF. The CDR3 DNA sequence: TGCGCCAGCAGCTTGGGGGGAGGGACAGGGATGGCGAACACTGAAGCTTTCTTT.

This clone has only one observation. This chain connects TRBV6-5 to TRBJ2-3, with 9 nucleotides matching TRBD2. Per germline, CDR1 MNHEY and CDR2 SVGAGI. Trimming cost V 6 bases and J 0 bases; bases outside gene matches: 4. The CDR3 runs to 15 residues. CDR3 sequence: CASSVAGVSTDTQYF. In nucleotides, the CDR3 is TGTGCCAGCAGCGTAGCGGGAGTAAGCACAGATACGCAGTATTTT.

The chain carries TRBV4-1 and TRBJ2-7; 7 nucleotides align to TRBD1. V dropped 0 bases and J dropped 7; count of bases not matched to a gene: 9. Germline values: CDR1 MGHRA, CDR2 YSYEKL. The CDR3 extends over 15 amino acids. The CDR3 DNA reads TGCGCCAGCAGCCAAGATCCCCCTCCGACAGGGGAGCAGTACTTC. It translates to CASSQDPPPTGEQYF.

The chain uses TRBV6-5 and TRBJ1-2; D is ambiguous. V lost 7 bases to trimming and J lost 6 bases, with 18 bases between them. Germline V gene lookup returns CDR1 MNHEY and CDR2 SVGAGI. This CDR3 contains 14 residues. CDR3 residues: CASTLGGRLDGYTF. CDR3 sequence (DNA): TGTGCCAGCACTCTCGGTGGGCGCTTGGATGGCTACACCTTC.

The chain is built from TRBV28 and TRBJ2-7, with D unresolved. Germline assignment: CDR1 MDHEN and CDR2 SYDVKM. The germline V and J ends were trimmed by 7 bases and 2 bases, with 12 bases remaining between them. The CDR3 covers 13 residues. The CDR3 protein is CASTPKPPYEQYF. As DNA, the CDR3 is TGTGCCAGCACCCCTAAACCACCCTACGAGCAGTACTTC.

The gene calls are TRBV14 and TRBJ1-6, with TRBD1 matching 9 bases. The CDR3 runs 16 residues. From germline, CDR1 is SGHDN and CDR2 FVKESK. Trimming removed 0 bases from V and 10 bases from J; junction bases left unmatched: 7. The CDR3 reads CASSQEWDRDGSPLHF. The CDR3 nucleotides read TGTGCCAGCAGCCAAGAATGGGACAGGGACGGCTCACCCCTCCACTTT.

This sequence joins TRBV11-2 and TRBJ2-5; TRBD1 matches 7 bases. This CDR3 is 14 amino acids long. Looked up from germline, CDR1 is SGHAT and CDR2 is FQNNGV. V dropped 5 bases and J dropped 11; count of bases not matched to a gene: 14. Here the CDR3 DNA reads TGTGCCAGCAGCCCCTCCCATAATACAGGGGAGCAGTACTTC. Translating it yields CASSPSHNTGEQYF.

This chain links TRBV4-2 with TRBJ2-2; 8 nucleotides line up with TRBD1. Germline lookup yields CDR1 LGHNA and CDR2 YNFKEQ. CDR3 size: 14 residues. V was clipped by 3 bases and J by 7 bases; unmatched bases: 4. CDR3 protein: CASSQGTGIGELFF. The CDR3, as DNA: TGTGCCAGCAGCCAGGGGACAGGTATCGGGGAGCTGTTTTTT.

The chain links TRBV29-1 to TRBJ1-2; no clear D. Germline lookup yields CDR1 SQVTM and CDR2 ANQGSEA. Trimming removed 6 bases from V and 5 bases from J, with 10 bases in between. This CDR3 comprises 11 residues. In DNA form, the CDR3 reads TGCAGCGTCGTGAGGGATTATGGCTACACCTTC. Amino acids: CSVVRDYGYTF.

This chain links TRBV28 with TRBJ2-1; the match to TRBD2 covers 7 bases. The CDR3 length is 15 residues. The germline gives CDR1 MDHEN, CDR2 SYDVKM. Trimming removed 2 bases from V and 0 bases from J; junction bases left unmatched: 1. Here the CDR3 DNA reads TGTGCCAGCAGTTTAAGCGGGATCTCCTACAATGAGCAGTTCTTC. Amino acid sequence: CASSLSGISYNEQFF.

This chain uses TRBV20-1 with TRBJ2-5; D perhaps matches TRBD1 (6 bases). The germline gives CDR1 DFQATT, CDR2 SNEGSKA (reference sequence). V was trimmed by 7 bases and J by 3 bases, leaving 9 bases between them. The CDR3 loop spans 11 amino acids. Written as DNA, the CDR3 is TGCAGTGGGACAGTTGAAGAGACCCAGTACTTC. Its protein is CSGTVEETQYF.

The J gene is TRBJ1-5, the V gene TRBV6-5; 9 bases align to TRBD1. CDR1 and CDR2 (germline): MNHEY, SVGAGI. J gave up 4 bases and V 4 bases, and 2 bases lay outside the gene matches. The CDR3 sequence is 14 residues long. The CDR3: CASSSTGGNQPQHF. The CDR3 DNA is TGTGCCAGCAGTTCGACAGGGGGTAATCAGCCCCAGCATTTT.

The chain joins TRBV7-2 to TRBJ2-7; D not certain. Trimming pared 8 bases from V and 0 bases from J, leaving 17 bases between. The CDR3 covers 15 residues. The germline CDR1 and CDR2 sequences are SGHTA and FQGNSA. The CDR3 reads CASSSEGRSSYEQYF. CDR3 DNA sequence: TGTGCCAGCTCCTCAGAAGGCCGGAGCTCCTACGAGCAGTACTTC.

The chain couples TRBV15 to TRBJ1-2; the D is unclear. CDR1 and CDR2 (germline): LNHNV, YYDKDF (reference sequence). CDR3 length equals 14 residues. V was pared by 1 base and J by 1 base, with 7 bases between. CDR3 bases: TGTGCCACCAGCAGAGGTAGTGGTAACTATGGCTACACCTTC. Its protein product is CATSRGSGNYGYTF.

This rearrangement joins TRBV5-6 to TRBJ2-2; D might be TRBD1 (6 bases). The CDR3 has 15 residues. In germline, CDR1 is SGHDT, CDR2 YYEEEE. V dropped 0 bases and J dropped 4 bases, with 10 bases sitting between them. In nucleotides, the CDR3 is TGTGCCAGCAGCTTGGAACAGGGCCGCACCGGGGAGCTGTTTTTT. This gives the protein CASSLEQGRTGELFF.